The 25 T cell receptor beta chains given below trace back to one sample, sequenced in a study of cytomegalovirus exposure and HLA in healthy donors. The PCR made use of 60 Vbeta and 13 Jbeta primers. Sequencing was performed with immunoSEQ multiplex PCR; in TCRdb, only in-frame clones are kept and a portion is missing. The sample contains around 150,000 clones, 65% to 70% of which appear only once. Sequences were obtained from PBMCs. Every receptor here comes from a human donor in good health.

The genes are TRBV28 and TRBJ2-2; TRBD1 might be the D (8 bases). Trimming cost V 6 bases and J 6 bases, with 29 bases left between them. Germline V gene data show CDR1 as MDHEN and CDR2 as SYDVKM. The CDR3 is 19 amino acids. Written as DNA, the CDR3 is TGTGCCAGCAGAGGGGGACAGGCGAAGCGGGGAGTCTACGCCGGGGAGCTGTTTTTT. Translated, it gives CASRGGQAKRGVYAGELFF.

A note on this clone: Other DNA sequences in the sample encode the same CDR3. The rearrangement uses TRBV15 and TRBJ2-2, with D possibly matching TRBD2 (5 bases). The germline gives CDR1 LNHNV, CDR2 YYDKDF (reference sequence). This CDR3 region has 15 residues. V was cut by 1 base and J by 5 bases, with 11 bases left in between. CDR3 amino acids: CATSRVGSRTGELFF. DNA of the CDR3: TGTGCCACCAGCAGAGTTGGGAGTCGGACCGGGGAGCTGTTTTTT.

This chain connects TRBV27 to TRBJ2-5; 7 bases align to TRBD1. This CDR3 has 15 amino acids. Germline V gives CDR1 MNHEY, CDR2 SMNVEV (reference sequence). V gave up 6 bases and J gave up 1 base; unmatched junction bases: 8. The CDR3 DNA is TGTGCCAGCAGGTTTCAGGGGGTCCCCCAAGAGACCCAGTACTTC. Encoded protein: CASRFQGVPQETQYF.

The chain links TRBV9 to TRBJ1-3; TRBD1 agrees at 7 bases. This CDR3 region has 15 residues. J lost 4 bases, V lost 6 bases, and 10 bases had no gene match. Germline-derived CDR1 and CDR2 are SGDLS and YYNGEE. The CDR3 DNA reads TGTGCCAGCACCCCGGACAGGACGGCCGGAAACACCATATATTTT. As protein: CASTPDRTAGNTIYF. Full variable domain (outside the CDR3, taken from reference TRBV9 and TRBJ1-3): DSGVTQTPKHLITATGQRVTLRCSPRSGDLSVYWYQQSLDQGLQFLIQYYNGEERAKGNILERFSAQQFPDLHSELNLSSLELGDSALYFCASTPDRTAGNTIYFGEGSWLTVV.

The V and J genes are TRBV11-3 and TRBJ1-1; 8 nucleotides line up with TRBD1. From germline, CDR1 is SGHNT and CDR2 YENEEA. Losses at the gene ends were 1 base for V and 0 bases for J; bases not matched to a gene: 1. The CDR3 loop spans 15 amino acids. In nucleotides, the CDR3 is TGTGCCAGCAGCTTAGGGACAGGGTTGAACACTGAAGCTTTCTTT. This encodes CASSLGTGLNTEAFF.

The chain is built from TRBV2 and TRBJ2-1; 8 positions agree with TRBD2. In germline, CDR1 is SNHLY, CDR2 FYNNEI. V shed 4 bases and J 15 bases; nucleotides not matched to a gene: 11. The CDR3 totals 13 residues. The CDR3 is CASSGDSGVPRFF. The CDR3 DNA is TGTGCCAGCAGTGGGGATAGCGGGGTACCTCGGTTCTTC. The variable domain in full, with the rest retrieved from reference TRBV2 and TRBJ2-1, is EPEVTQTPSHQVTQMGQEVILRCVPISNHLYFYWYRQILGQKVEFLVSFYNNEISEKSEIFDDQFSVERPDGSNFTLKIRSTKLEDSAMYFCASSGDSGVPRFFGPGTRLTVL.

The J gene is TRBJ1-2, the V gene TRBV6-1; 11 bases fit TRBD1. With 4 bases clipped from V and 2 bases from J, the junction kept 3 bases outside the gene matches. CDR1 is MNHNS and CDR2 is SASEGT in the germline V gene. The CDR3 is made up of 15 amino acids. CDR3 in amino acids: CASSGGTGGNYGYTF. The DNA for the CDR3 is TGTGCCAGCAGTGGGGGGACAGGGGGAAACTATGGCTACACCTTC.

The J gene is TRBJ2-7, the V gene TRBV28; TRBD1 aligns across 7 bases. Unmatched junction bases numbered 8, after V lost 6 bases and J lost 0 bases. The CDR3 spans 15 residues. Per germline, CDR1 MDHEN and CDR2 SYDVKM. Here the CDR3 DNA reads TGTGCCAGCAGCAACGGACAGGCCAGCTCCTACGAGCAGTACTTC. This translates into CASSNGQASSYEQYF.

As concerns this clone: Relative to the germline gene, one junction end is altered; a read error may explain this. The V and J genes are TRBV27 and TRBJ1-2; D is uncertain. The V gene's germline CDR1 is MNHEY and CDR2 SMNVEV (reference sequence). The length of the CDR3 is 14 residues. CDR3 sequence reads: CAGSPQALNYGYTF. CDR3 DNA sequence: TGTGCCGGCAGTCCGCAGGCACTCAACTATGGCTACACCTTC.

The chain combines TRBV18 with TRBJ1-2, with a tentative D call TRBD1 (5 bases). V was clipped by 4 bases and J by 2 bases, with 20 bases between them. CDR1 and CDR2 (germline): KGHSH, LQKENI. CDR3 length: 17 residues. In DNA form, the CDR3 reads TGTGCCAGCTCACAGGACACCTCAGGCTGGGTCAACTATGGCTACACCTTC. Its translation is CASSQDTSGWVNYGYTF.

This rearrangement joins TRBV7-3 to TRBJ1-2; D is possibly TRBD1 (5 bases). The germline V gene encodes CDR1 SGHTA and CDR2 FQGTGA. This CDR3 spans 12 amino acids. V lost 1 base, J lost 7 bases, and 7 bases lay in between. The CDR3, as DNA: TGTGCCAGCAGCTTAATGGGGGGTGGCTACACCTTC. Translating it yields CASSLMGGGYTF.

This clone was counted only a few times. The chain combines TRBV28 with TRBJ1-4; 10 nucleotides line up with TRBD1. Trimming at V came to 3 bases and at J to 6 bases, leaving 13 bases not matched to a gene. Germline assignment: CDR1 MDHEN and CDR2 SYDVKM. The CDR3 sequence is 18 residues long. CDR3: CASSLPPVGTGEDEKLFF. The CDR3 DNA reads TGTGCCAGCAGTTTGCCTCCCGTCGGGACAGGGGAGGATGAAAAACTGTTTTTT.

The CDR3 DNA is TGCAGCGTTGGCGCTAGCGGAGTTACCACAGATACGCAGTATTTT. It translates to CSVGASGVTTDTQYF. The rearrangement uses TRBV29-1 and TRBJ2-3; 7 positions agree with TRBD2. The CDR3 has 15 amino acids. The V gene end was trimmed by 4 bases and the J gene end by 2 bases; junction bases not matched to a gene: 9. CDR1 and CDR2 (germline): SQVTM, ANQGSEA.

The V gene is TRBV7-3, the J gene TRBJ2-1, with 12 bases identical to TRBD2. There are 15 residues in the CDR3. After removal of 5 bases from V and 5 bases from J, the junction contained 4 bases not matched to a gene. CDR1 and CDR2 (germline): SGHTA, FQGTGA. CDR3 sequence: CASSLGLAGHNEQFF. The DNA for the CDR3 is TGTGCCAGCAGCCTAGGACTAGCGGGGCACAATGAGCAGTTCTTC.

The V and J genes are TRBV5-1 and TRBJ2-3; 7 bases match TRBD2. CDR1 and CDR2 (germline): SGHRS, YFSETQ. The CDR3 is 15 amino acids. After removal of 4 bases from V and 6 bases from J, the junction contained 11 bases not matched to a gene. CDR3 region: CASSPPAGASDTQYF. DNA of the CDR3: TGCGCCAGCAGCCCCCCGGCGGGAGCATCGGATACGCAGTATTTT.

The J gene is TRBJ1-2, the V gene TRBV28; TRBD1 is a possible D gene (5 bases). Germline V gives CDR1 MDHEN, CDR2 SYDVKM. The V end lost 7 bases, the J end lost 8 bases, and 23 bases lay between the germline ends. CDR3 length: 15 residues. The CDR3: CASTIWTIGAGGYTF. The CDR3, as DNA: TGTGCCAGCACCATTTGGACAATAGGGGCTGGGGGCTACACCTTC.

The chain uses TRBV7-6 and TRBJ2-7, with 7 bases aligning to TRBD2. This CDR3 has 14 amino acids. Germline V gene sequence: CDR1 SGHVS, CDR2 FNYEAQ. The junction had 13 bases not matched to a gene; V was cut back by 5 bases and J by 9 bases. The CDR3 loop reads CASSPLSSSGAQYF. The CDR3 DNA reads TGTGCCAGCAGCCCCCTCTCATCTAGCGGTGCGCAGTACTTC.

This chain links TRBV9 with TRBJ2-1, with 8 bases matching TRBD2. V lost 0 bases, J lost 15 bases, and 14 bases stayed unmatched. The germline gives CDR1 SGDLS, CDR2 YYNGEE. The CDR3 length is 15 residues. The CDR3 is CASSVGGSGIAPLFF. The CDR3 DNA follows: TGTGCCAGCAGCGTAGGGGGTAGCGGGATCGCCCCTTTGTTCTTC.

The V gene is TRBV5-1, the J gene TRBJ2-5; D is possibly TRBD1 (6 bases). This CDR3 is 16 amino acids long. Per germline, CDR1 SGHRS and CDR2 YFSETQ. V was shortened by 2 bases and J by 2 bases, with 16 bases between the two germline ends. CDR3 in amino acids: CASSFGPDRRQETQYF. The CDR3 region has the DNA TGCGCCAGCAGCTTTGGGCCGGACAGAAGACAAGAGACCCAGTACTTC.

As DNA, the CDR3 is TGCAGCGTTGACCTAGCGGGCACAGATACGCAGTATTTT. The encoded protein is CSVDLAGTDTQYF. V usage is TRBV29-1 and J usage is TRBJ2-3; 7 positions match TRBD2. The CDR3 is made up of 13 amino acids. Germline CDR1 is SQVTM and CDR2 is ANQGSEA. Losses at the gene ends were 3 bases for V and 1 base for J; bases not matched to a gene: 1.

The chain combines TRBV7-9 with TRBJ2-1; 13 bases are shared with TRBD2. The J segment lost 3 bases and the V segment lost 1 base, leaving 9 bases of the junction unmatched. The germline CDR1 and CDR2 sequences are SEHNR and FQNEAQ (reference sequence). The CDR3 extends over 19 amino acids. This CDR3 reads CASSLGLAGGLIYYNEQFF. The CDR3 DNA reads TGTGCCAGCAGCTTAGGACTAGCGGGAGGCCTAATATACTACAATGAGCAGTTCTTC.

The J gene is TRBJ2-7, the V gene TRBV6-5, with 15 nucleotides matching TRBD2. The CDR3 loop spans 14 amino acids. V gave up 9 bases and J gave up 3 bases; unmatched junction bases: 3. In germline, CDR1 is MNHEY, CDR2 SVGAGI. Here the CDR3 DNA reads TGTGCCAGGGGGACTAGCGGGAGGCTCTACGAGCAGTACTTC. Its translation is CARGTSGRLYEQYF.

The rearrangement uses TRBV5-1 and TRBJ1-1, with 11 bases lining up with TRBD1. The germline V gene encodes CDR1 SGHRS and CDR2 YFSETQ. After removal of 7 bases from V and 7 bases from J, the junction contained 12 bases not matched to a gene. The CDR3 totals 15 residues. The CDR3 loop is CASSSGQGAAFEAFF. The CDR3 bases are TGCGCCAGCTCAAGCGGACAGGGGGCTGCCTTTGAAGCTTTCTTT.

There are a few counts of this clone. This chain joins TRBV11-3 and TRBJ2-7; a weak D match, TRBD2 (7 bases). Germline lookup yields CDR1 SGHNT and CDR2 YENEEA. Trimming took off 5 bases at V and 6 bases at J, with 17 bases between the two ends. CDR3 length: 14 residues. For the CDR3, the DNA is TGTGCCAGCAGCGCGGGGGCTCTCGAGGGCGAGCAGTACTTC. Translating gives CASSAGALEGEQYF.

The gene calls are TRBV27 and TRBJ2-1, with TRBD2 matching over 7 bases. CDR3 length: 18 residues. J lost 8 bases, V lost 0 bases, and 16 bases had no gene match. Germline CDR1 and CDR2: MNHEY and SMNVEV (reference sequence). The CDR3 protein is CASSLSIILAGVDHEQFF. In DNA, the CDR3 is TGTGCCAGCAGTTTATCGATCATTCTGGCGGGAGTAGACCATGAGCAGTTCTTC.